The 10 T cell receptor beta chains listed next were all sequenced from one sample in a study of T cells after yellow fever vaccination (dated by TCRdb to about 2019). What the treatment or condition label conveys for this sample: live attenuated yellow fever vaccine strain. The method behind the library was 5' RACE. The sample was run on an Illumina HiSeq 2500. TCRdb redid the processing of the public reads, applying fastp at Q25 and MiXCR, and retained in-frame beta chains. Rows with one shared CDR3 protein collapse into an entry with the most common genes and DNA. The sample contains more than 250,000 distinct CDR3 sequences, around 6.8% of them found a single time. The ten most abundant clones make up roughly 19% of the sample. Sequenced here: PBMCs, sampled roughly seven weeks after the first yellow fever vaccination. Receptors originate from a man aged 18 to 30 who received the YFV17D yellow fever vaccine.

This clonotype was seen more than once but under ten times. This rearrangement joins TRBV27 to TRBJ2-7, with 7 positions matching TRBD2. Trimming took 6 bases from V and 0 from J; bases not matched to a gene: 8. This CDR3 contains 15 residues. Germline V gene data show CDR1 as MNHEY and CDR2 as SMNVEV (reference sequence). In DNA form, the CDR3 reads TGTGCCAGCAGACCGAGCGGGGCGAGCTCCTACGAGCAGTACGTC. Amino acid sequence: CASRPSGASSYEQYV.

This clonotype was seen more than once but under ten times. This chain connects TRBV9 to TRBJ2-5; D tentatively fits TRBD1 or TRBD2 (6 bases each). V lost 1 base to trimming and J lost 1 base, with 8 bases between them. The CDR3 has 14 residues. Germline lookup yields CDR1 SGDLS and CDR2 YYNGEE. CDR3 DNA: TGTGCCAGCAGCGTAAGGGGGGCCCAAGAGACCCAGTACTTC. Translating gives CASSVRGAQETQYF.

The chain is built from TRBV19 and TRBJ1-2, with a weak D call TRBD1 (5 bases). Germline V gene data show CDR1 as LNHDA and CDR2 as SQIVND (reference sequence). The V and J ends lost 5 bases and 7 bases respectively, with 14 bases between them. The CDR3 loop spans 13 amino acids. CDR3 DNA: TGTGCCAGTAGTCCGGGACCGGTATTTGGCTACACCTTC. It yields the protein CASSPGPVFGYTF.

This rearrangement joins TRBV4-1 to TRBJ2-7, with 14 bases matching TRBD2. CDR3 length: 16 amino acids. Germline CDR1 is MGHRA and CDR2 is YSYEKL. V was clipped by 4 bases and J by 5 bases; unmatched bases: 7. The CDR3 sequence: CASSLRLAGGLDEQYV. Here the CDR3 DNA reads TGCGCCAGCAGCCTCCGACTAGCGGGGGGGCTAGACGAGCAGTACGTC.

The V call is TRBV20-1, the J call TRBJ2-7; D gene ambiguous. Trimming pared 2 bases from V and 1 base from J, leaving 15 bases between. The CDR3 is made up of 15 amino acids. CDR1 is DFQATT, CDR2 SNEGSKA, per germline (reference sequence). The CDR3 bases are TGCAGTGCTAGACCCCTGGGCACGGTGTCCTACGAGCAGTACTTC. As protein: CSARPLGTVSYEQYF.

In its sample, this clonotype was seen a few times. The rearrangement uses TRBV6-5 and TRBJ1-6, with 8 positions matching TRBD1. The CDR3 runs to 17 residues. Per the germline V gene, CDR1 is MNHEY and CDR2 is SVGAGI. Losses at the gene ends were 0 bases for V and 9 bases for J; bases not matched to a gene: 10. Here the CDR3 reads CASSYSSQPGGGSPLHF. The CDR3, as DNA: TGTGCCAGCAGTTACTCGAGTCAGCCAGGGGGCGGTTCACCCCTCCACTTT.

The table lists this clonotype with a few counts. The chain has TRBV19 and TRBJ1-5; 9 bases agree with TRBD1. Germline-derived CDR1 and CDR2 are LNHDA and SQIVND (reference sequence). The CDR3 runs to 18 residues. V trimming: 5 bases; J trimming: 0 bases; junction bases outside the gene matches: 11. CDR3 in DNA: TGTGCCAGTAGTGCACAGGGGGCGGGTACTTATAGCAATCAGCCCCAGCATTTT. This sequence encodes CASSAQGAGTYSNQPQHF.

This clonotype appeared a few times. V usage is TRBV5-1 and J usage is TRBJ2-3; 16 bases fit TRBD2. Per germline, CDR1 SGHRS and CDR2 YFSETQ. The CDR3 extends over 19 amino acids. The J segment lost 5 bases and the V segment lost 3 bases, leaving 12 bases of the junction unmatched. CDR3 DNA sequence: TGCGCCAGCAGCTACGGGACTAGCGGGGGGGCAGGAGGAGGAGATACGCAGTATTTT. It specifies CASSYGTSGGAGGGDTQYF.

This clonotype was counted a few times. This CDR3 reads CASSLVGGGEKLFF. The CDR3 nucleotides are TGTGCCAGCAGTTTGGTAGGGGGCGGTGAAAAACTGTTTTTT. J is TRBJ1-4 and V is TRBV12-3 or TRBV12-4; 7 bases map to TRBD1. The CDR3 is made up of 14 amino acids. The V gene end was trimmed by 3 bases and the J gene end by 7 bases; junction bases not matched to a gene: 5.

The V and J genes are TRBV20-1 and TRBJ2-5; 14 nucleotides agree with TRBD2. Germline-derived CDR1 and CDR2 are DFQATT and SNEGSKA (reference sequence). The CDR3 contains 15 residues. CDR3 bases: TGCAGCCCCCGACCGAGACTAGCGGGGGGGGAGACCCAGTACTTC. Amino acids: CSPRPRLAGGETQYF.